This T cell receptor (beta chain) was recorded in a study of control samples from healthy donors and cancer patients. The J segment lost 4 bases and the V segment lost 4 bases, leaving 8 bases of the junction unmatched. Germline-derived CDR1 and CDR2 are SGHRS and YFSETQ. The CDR3 runs to 17 residues. The protocol was immunoSEQ multiplex PCR, while the TCRdb copy is restricted to in-frame clones and leaves out a portion. Of roughly 150,000 clones listed, 85% to 95% are singletons. The sequenced sample was blood. The chain combines TRBV5-1 with TRBJ2-5, with 15 bases aligning to TRBD2. The source of this sequence is a man aged 45 to 65 in good health. The CDR3 loop is CASSVGLAGGNVETQYF. DNA of the CDR3: TGCGCCAGCAGCGTCGGACTAGCGGGAGGGAACGTAGAGACCCAGTACTTC.